This TCR beta chain was sequenced for a study of blood T cell repertoires in COVID-19. Across the whole study: Specimens from acute and convalescent COVID-19 originated in the United States, Italy and Spain. From T cells, B-cell-depleted T cells, or PBMCs came the material, which was cDNA or gDNA.

Authors' data handling: Scientists estimated how many nucleated cells there were by amplifying reference gene primers. Assay used: immunoSEQ multiplex PCR; TCRdb lists only in-frame clones, some missing. The DNA was the basis for D and trimming; V, J and clone size are from that table. Of some 220,000 clones detected, approximately 78% appear once; the ten largest clones hold about 5.6%. This clone was detected a few times. CDR1 is LGHDT and CDR2 is YNNKEL in the germline V gene (reference sequence). The CDR3 is made up of 16 amino acids. The junction had 12 bases not matched to a gene; V was cut back by 1 base and J by 9 bases.

The sequencing sample was made of peripheral blood. This sequence originates from a woman in her 70s with COVID-19, enrolled during active disease. The chain uses TRBV3-1 (or the pseudogene TRBV3-2) and TRBJ2-1; 7 positions match TRBD1. The CDR3: CASSQACSTGLFEQFF. CDR3 in DNA: TGTGCCAGCAGCCAAGCCTGCTCGACAGGGCTATTTGAGCAGTTCTTC.